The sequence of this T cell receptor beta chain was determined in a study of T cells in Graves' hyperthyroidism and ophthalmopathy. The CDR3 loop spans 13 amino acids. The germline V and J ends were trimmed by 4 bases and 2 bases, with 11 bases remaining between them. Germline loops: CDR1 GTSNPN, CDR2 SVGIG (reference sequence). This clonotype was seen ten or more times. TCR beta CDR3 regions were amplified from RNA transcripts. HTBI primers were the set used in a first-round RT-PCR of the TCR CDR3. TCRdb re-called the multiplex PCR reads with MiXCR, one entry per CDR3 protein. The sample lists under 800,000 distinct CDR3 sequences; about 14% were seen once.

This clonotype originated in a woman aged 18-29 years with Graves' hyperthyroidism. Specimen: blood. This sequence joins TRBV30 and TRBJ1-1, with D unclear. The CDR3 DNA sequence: TGTGCCTGGATGCGAGGGAGTAACACTGAAGCTTTCTTT. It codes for CAWMRGSNTEAFF.